Below are 13 T cell receptor beta chains sequenced from a single sample in a study of OX40 agonist ivuxolimab in advanced cancers. This table comes from immunoSEQ multiplex PCR, and its TCRdb copy is limited to in-frame clones, with some not included. The sample yields about 76,000 clones, roughly 87% seen once. The sequencing here drew on CD4+ or CD8+ T cells sorted from blood, taken in a trial of the OX40 agonist ivuxolimab. The receptors derive from an adult with an advanced solid tumor such as melanoma, head and neck, liver or kidney cancer.

This chain links TRBV6-1 with TRBJ1-1, with TRBD1 matching over 9 bases. The CDR3 covers 12 residues. CDR1 and CDR2 from the germline V gene are MNHNS and SASEGT. With 10 bases clipped from V and 6 bases from J, the junction kept 6 bases outside the gene matches. In DNA, the CDR3 is TGTGCCACAAACCGGGACAGGGCTGAAGCTTTCTTT. It codes for CATNRDRAEAFF.

The chain is built from TRBV11-2 and TRBJ2-1, with 10 nucleotides matching TRBD2. Trimming cost V 4 bases and J 2 bases; bases outside gene matches: 8. Germline V gene lookup returns CDR1 SGHAT and CDR2 FQNNGV. The CDR3 contains 17 residues. This CDR3 is CASSSLLSGRAYNEQFF. The CDR3 nucleotides are TGTGCCAGCAGCTCGCTATTAAGCGGGAGGGCCTACAATGAGCAGTTCTTC.

This clone has only one observation. V usage is TRBV11-3 and J usage is TRBJ2-7; no reliable D call. Per the germline V gene, CDR1 is SGHNT and CDR2 is YENEEA. Trimming removed 2 bases from V and 5 bases from J, with 7 bases in between. The CDR3 contains 12 residues. The CDR3 spells CASSLSENEQYF. The CDR3 DNA reads as TGTGCCAGCAGCTTAAGTGAAAACGAGCAGTACTTC.

The chain combines TRBV5-4 with TRBJ2-3, with 14 positions matching TRBD2. CDR3 length: 15 residues. With V trimmed by 3 bases and J by 4 bases, 1 base remained unmatched. The germline CDR1 and CDR2 sequences are SGHNT and YYREEE (reference sequence). The CDR3 loop reads CASSSGLAGADTQYF. In DNA form, the CDR3 reads TGTGCCAGCAGCTCGGGACTAGCGGGAGCAGATACGCAGTATTTT.

This CDR3 reads CASSHSRSPTGESYGYTF. The DNA for the CDR3 is TGTGCCAGCAGCCACTCAAGATCTCCGACAGGGGAGAGCTATGGCTACACCTTC. The chain combines TRBV14 with TRBJ1-2, with 8 positions matching TRBD1. The CDR3 runs 18 residues. Germline V lookup: CDR1 SGHDN, CDR2 FVKESK. The V and J ends lost 3 bases and 4 bases, in that order; junction bases with no gene match: 16.

The CDR3 region is CASSLVIQKTDTQYF. CDR3 sequence (DNA): TGTGCCAGCAGCCTGGTTATACAGAAAACAGATACGCAGTATTTT. The rearrangement links TRBV7-6 to TRBJ2-3; the D is unclear. From germline, CDR1 is SGHVS and CDR2 FNYEAQ. V lost 5 bases and J lost 3, with 15 bases in between. This CDR3 contains 15 residues. The variable domain in full, with the rest retrieved from reference TRBV7-6 and TRBJ2-3, is GAGVSQSPRYKVTKRGQDVALRCDPISGHVSLYWYRQALGQGPEFLTYFNYEAQQDKSGLPNDRFSAERPEGSISTLTIQRTEQRDSAMYRCASSLVIQKTDTQYFGPGTRLTVL.

V and J are TRBV11-2 and TRBJ2-1; TRBD1 might be the D (5 bases). CDR1 is SGHAT, CDR2 FQNNGV, per germline. This CDR3 region has 16 residues. Trimming took off 5 bases at V and 0 bases at J, with 14 bases between the two ends. CDR3 nucleotide sequence: TGTGCCAGCAGCCAACTTGGGGCGAGCTCCTACAATGAGCAGTTCTTC. As protein: CASSQLGASSYNEQFF.

This clone has a handful of counts. This chain links TRBV7-9 with TRBJ2-6, with D uncertain. Looked up from germline, CDR1 is SEHNR and CDR2 is FQNEAQ (reference sequence). V lost 1 base and J lost 2, with 9 bases in between. This CDR3 is built from 16 residues. As DNA, the CDR3 is TGTGCCAGCAGCTTAGTTCCTACAACTGGGGCCAACGTCCTGACTTTC. Residues: CASSLVPTTGANVLTF.

V and J are TRBV11-3 and TRBJ2-1, with 7 bases aligning to TRBD2. V was pared by 4 bases and J by 3 bases, with 12 bases of the junction left unmatched. Germline CDR1 and CDR2: SGHNT and YENEEA. This CDR3 has 17 amino acids. The CDR3 DNA follows: TGTGCCAGCAGCTCTAGGTCCGGGACTATGAGCTACAATGAGCAGTTCTTC. Amino acid sequence: CASSSRSGTMSYNEQFF. The whole variable domain, remainder taken from reference TRBV11-3 and TRBJ2-1, is EAGVVQSPRYKIIEKKQPVAFWCNPISGHNTLYWYLQNLGQGPELLIRYENEEAVDDSQLPKDRFSAERLKGVDSTLKIQPAELGDSAVYLCASSSRSGTMSYNEQFFGPGTRLTVL.

This clone has a single count. The rearrangement links TRBV11-3 to TRBJ1-3; D is unclear. The CDR3 spans 15 residues. V was cut by 5 bases and J by 3 bases, with 14 bases left in between. From germline, CDR1 is SGHNT and CDR2 YENEEA. In DNA form, the CDR3 reads TGTGCCAGCAGCCGGGGAAGTTCGAGTGGAAACACCATATATTTT. This codes for CASSRGSSSGNTIYF.

This sequence joins TRBV7-2 and TRBJ2-7, with a possible D match to TRBD2 (5 bases). V was trimmed by 5 bases and J by 2 bases, leaving 25 bases between them. From germline, CDR1 is SGHTA and CDR2 FQGNSA. This CDR3 spans 18 amino acids. In DNA, the CDR3 is TGTGCCAGCAGCCCAATAAGAAGGGCTGGGAGTGAAACCTACGAGCAGTACTTC. Its translation is CASSPIRRAGSETYEQYF.

The chain carries TRBV9 and TRBJ1-2; 8 bases map to TRBD1. V shed 4 bases and J 4 bases; nucleotides not matched to a gene: 6. Germline V gene data show CDR1 as SGDLS and CDR2 as YYNGEE. The CDR3 is 14 residues long. CDR3 loop: CASSRTGTPYGYTF. DNA of the CDR3: TGTGCCAGCAGCCGGACAGGGACCCCCTATGGCTACACCTTC.

The chain uses TRBV4-1 and TRBJ1-2; 10 positions agree with TRBD1. The germline gives CDR1 MGHRA, CDR2 YSYEKL. J lost 5 bases, V lost 0 bases, and 6 bases had no gene match. The CDR3 has 16 residues. The CDR3 region is CASSQEWGQGPYGYTF. In DNA form, the CDR3 reads TGCGCCAGCAGCCAAGAATGGGGACAGGGGCCTTATGGCTACACCTTC.